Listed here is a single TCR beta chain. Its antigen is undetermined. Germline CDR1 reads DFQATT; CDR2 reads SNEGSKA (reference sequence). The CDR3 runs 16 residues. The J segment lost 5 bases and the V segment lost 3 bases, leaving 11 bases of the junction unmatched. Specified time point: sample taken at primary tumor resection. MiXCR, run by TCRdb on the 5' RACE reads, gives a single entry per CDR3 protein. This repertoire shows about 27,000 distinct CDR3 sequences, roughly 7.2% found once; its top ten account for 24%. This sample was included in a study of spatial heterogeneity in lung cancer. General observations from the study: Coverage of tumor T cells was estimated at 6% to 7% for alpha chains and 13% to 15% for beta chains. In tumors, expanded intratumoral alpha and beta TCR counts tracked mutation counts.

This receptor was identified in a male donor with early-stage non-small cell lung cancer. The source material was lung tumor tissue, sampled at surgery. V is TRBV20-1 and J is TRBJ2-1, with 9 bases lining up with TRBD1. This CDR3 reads CSASIEPGQGNNEQFF. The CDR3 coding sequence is TGCAGTGCTAGTATAGAACCGGGACAGGGAAACAATGAGCAGTTCTTC.